Below are 21 T cell receptor beta chains sequenced from a single sample in a study of shared clonotypes between healthy human individuals. The table came from immunoSEQ multiplex PCR; TCRdb's copy has only in-frame clones and leaves some out. Seen here are approximately 2.5 million clones, around 90% observed once, and the top ten hold roughly 0.14%. Sequencing was done on a sample of naive CD4+ T cells sorted from blood. Subset defined: CD45RA+ positively selected. The receptors shown here come from a man in his late teens or twenties in good health.

This clone was picked up one time. The gene calls are TRBV4-1 and TRBJ2-5, with D possibly being TRBD2 (7 bases). Germline CDR1 and CDR2: MGHRA and YSYEKL. The CDR3 has 15 amino acids. Between the trimmed V and J ends, which lost 1 base and 7 bases, there was a span of 16 bases. As DNA, the CDR3 is TGCGCCAGCAGCCAAGGTCCGGGGGGCCTGGGGACCCAGTACTTC. This sequence encodes CASSQGPGGLGTQYF.

This clone was counted a few times. The V gene is TRBV30, the J gene TRBJ1-1; D is unresolved. Germline lookup yields CDR1 GTSNPN and CDR2 SVGIG (reference sequence). The CDR3 length is 15 residues. V was shortened by 0 bases and J by 4 bases, with 15 bases between the two germline ends. The CDR3 reads CAWSVREGRSTEAFF. CDR3 sequence (DNA): TGTGCCTGGAGTGTACGAGAAGGGCGGAGCACTGAAGCTTTCTTT.

This chain uses TRBV2 with TRBJ2-7; 11 nucleotides align to TRBD1. CDR1 is SNHLY, CDR2 FYNNEI, per germline. This CDR3 has 14 amino acids. The V and J ends lost 8 bases and 4 bases, in that order; junction bases with no gene match: 7. CDR3 protein: CASGADRGRYEQYF. The CDR3 coding sequence is TGTGCCAGCGGGGCGGACAGGGGGCGATACGAGCAGTACTTC.

The chain recombines TRBV10-1 with TRBJ2-3; D uncertain. Germline assignment: CDR1 WNHNN and CDR2 SYGVQD (reference sequence). Trimming left V 4 bases short and J 2 bases short, with 13 bases between. There are 15 residues in the CDR3. The CDR3 reads CASSGIESPTDTQYF. The CDR3 DNA reads TGCGCCAGCAGTGGAATAGAATCCCCCACAGATACGCAGTATTTT.

CDR3 in amino acids: CASNPRLGSSGQYF. Here the CDR3 DNA reads TGTGCCAGCAACCCACGGTTGGGGTCTTCAGGGCAGTACTTC. The V call is TRBV28, the J call TRBJ2-7, with unresolved D. Deletions cut 7 bases from V and 9 bases from J, with 22 bases between. The germline V gene encodes CDR1 MDHEN and CDR2 SYDVKM. This CDR3 contains 14 residues.

The sample holds a few counts of this clone. This chain joins TRBV30 and TRBJ1-2, with D perhaps matching TRBD1 (5 bases). The germline V gene has CDR1 GTSNPN and CDR2 SVGIG (reference sequence). There are 14 residues in the CDR3. The germline V and J ends were trimmed by 4 bases and 5 bases, with 17 bases remaining between them. CDR3 in DNA: TGTGCCTGGACCCCCGGGACCCCGGGTTATGGCTACACCTTC. It translates to CAWTPGTPGYGYTF.

As concerns this clone: The same CDR3 is also encoded by other DNA sequences in this sample. This chain uses TRBV30 with TRBJ2-5; possible D gene TRBD1, 6 bases. Trimming left V 3 bases short and J 5 bases short, with 10 bases between. CDR3 length: 12 amino acids. Germline CDR1 GTSNPN, CDR2 SVGIG (reference sequence). CDR3 bases: TGTGCCTGGAGCCCGAGGGGGGAGACCCAGTACTTC. Its protein is CAWSPRGETQYF.

The chain recombines TRBV11-3 with TRBJ2-1; TRBD2 aligns across 8 bases. The CDR3 totals 15 residues. J lost 8 bases, V lost 1 base, and 7 bases had no gene match. CDR1 is SGHNT, CDR2 YENEEA, per germline. CDR3 bases: TGTGCCAGCAGCTTAGGAAGCGGGAGCAAGTATGAGCAGTTCTTC. Its protein product is CASSLGSGSKYEQFF.

The chain has TRBV19 and TRBJ2-5, with 11 bases fitting TRBD2. The CDR3 is made up of 19 amino acids. J gave up 3 bases and V 5 bases, and 17 bases lay outside the gene matches. Germline values: CDR1 LNHDA, CDR2 SQIVND (reference sequence). This CDR3 reads CASSRRTAPISGGEETQYF. The CDR3, as DNA: TGTGCCAGTAGTCGACGGACGGCCCCGATTAGCGGGGGGGAAGAGACCCAGTACTTC.

This chain uses TRBV5-8 with TRBJ2-7, with 12 bases fitting TRBD2. The CDR3 is 14 residues long. The V gene end was trimmed by 6 bases and the J gene end by 2 bases; junction bases not matched to a gene: 3. The germline CDR1 and CDR2 sequences are SGHTS and YDEGEE. The CDR3 bases are TGTGCCAGCATTCGGACTAGCGGGACCTACGAGCAGTACTTC. This encodes CASIRTSGTYEQYF.

This clone has more than one count but fewer than ten. The chain recombines TRBV5-6 with TRBJ1-1, with TRBD1 identical over 7 bases. The CDR3 has 14 residues. The germline V gene has CDR1 SGHDT and CDR2 YYEEEE. V lost 4 bases and J lost 6; bases outside the gene matches: 9. The CDR3 DNA reads as TGTGCCAGCAGCCTGGACAGGTTGTTCTCTGAAGCTTTCTTT. Residues: CASSLDRLFSEAFF.

The chain couples TRBV5-1 to TRBJ2-3, with 9 bases aligning to TRBD2. The CDR3 covers 17 residues. The V gene's germline CDR1 is SGHRS and CDR2 YFSETQ. After removal of 3 bases from V and 0 bases from J, the junction contained 8 bases not matched to a gene. CDR3 sequence (DNA): TGCGCCAGCAGCTCCCCTGGACTAGCGCAGAGCACAGATACGCAGTATTTT. Its protein product is CASSSPGLAQSTDTQYF.

The chain's CDR3 is CASSPGTSGGIYEQYF. In DNA form, the CDR3 reads TGTGCCAGCAGCCCCGGGACTAGCGGGGGGATCTACGAGCAGTACTTC. This chain joins TRBV2 and TRBJ2-7, with 15 bases matching TRBD2. Trimming at V came to 6 bases and at J to 3 bases, leaving 6 bases not matched to a gene. Germline CDR1 reads SNHLY; CDR2 reads FYNNEI. The CDR3 sequence is 16 residues long.

A note on this clone: Other nucleotide sequences from this sample produce the same CDR3. The chain links TRBV5-4 to TRBJ2-5; 11 nucleotides align to TRBD2. The CDR3 covers 15 residues. The germline V gene encodes CDR1 SGHNT and CDR2 YYREEE (reference sequence). Unmatched junction bases numbered 4, after V lost 4 bases and J lost 2 bases. The CDR3 nucleotides read TGTGCCAGCAGCCTGGGACTAGCGGAGCAAGAGACCCAGTACTTC. This translates into CASSLGLAEQETQYF.

The chain links TRBV6-5 to TRBJ2-7; D ambiguous. The CDR3 is 15 residues long. Germline values: CDR1 MNHEY, CDR2 SVGAGI. Trimming shortened V by 5 bases and J by 0 bases, and 14 bases separated the two germline ends. In DNA, the CDR3 is TGTGCCAGCAGTAGGAGCGCCGAGAGCTCCTACGAGCAGTACTTC. It translates to CASSRSAESSYEQYF.

The chain combines TRBV6-6 with TRBJ2-7, with D unclear. Germline V lookup: CDR1 MNHNY, CDR2 SVGAGI (reference sequence). There are 14 residues in the CDR3. V lost 5 bases to trimming and J lost 7 bases, with 18 bases between them. CDR3 amino acids: CASSQHTWGGEQYF. CDR3 nucleotide sequence: TGTGCCAGCAGTCAACACACTTGGGGTGGGGAGCAGTACTTC.

V and J are TRBV28 and TRBJ1-1; D is perhaps TRBD1 (5 bases). The V end was cut by 1 base, the J end by 11 bases, with 11 bases between. Germline-derived CDR1 and CDR2 are MDHEN and SYDVKM. The CDR3 runs 12 residues. The CDR3: CASSLSGGWAFF. As DNA, the CDR3 is TGTGCCAGCAGTTTATCCGGGGGATGGGCTTTCTTT.

This clone occurred once. The chain carries TRBV11-2 and TRBJ2-7, with D uncertain. Germline CDR1 is SGHAT and CDR2 is FQNNGV. The CDR3 has 14 amino acids. Trimming cost V 2 bases and J 3 bases, with 11 bases left between them. CDR3 sequence reads: CASSLPGEVYEQYF. CDR3 sequence (DNA): TGTGCCAGCAGCTTACCCGGAGAGGTCTACGAGCAGTACTTC.

The rearrangement links TRBV13 to TRBJ2-1, with D tentatively TRBD2 (6 bases). The CDR3 loop spans 15 amino acids. CDR1 and CDR2 from the germline V gene are PRHDT and FYEKMQ (reference sequence). V was pared by 4 bases and J by 6 bases, with 16 bases between. The CDR3 protein is CASSSGPAGRNEQFF. The CDR3 nucleotides are TGTGCCAGCAGCTCGGGACCAGCGGGCCGCAATGAGCAGTTCTTC.

V and J are TRBV7-2 and TRBJ1-6; D call uncertain. CDR1 is SGHTA and CDR2 is FQGNSA in the germline V gene. CDR3 length: 13 residues. Trimming shortened V by 3 bases and J by 10 bases, and 10 bases separated the two germline ends. The CDR3 bases are TGTGCCAGCAGCTTGAGCGGAGTCTCACCCCTCCACTTT. The encoded protein is CASSLSGVSPLHF.

The genes are TRBV6-5 and TRBJ2-5, with D unresolved. CDR1 is MNHEY, CDR2 SVGAGI, per germline. The ends were cut back, 6 bases at V and 2 bases at J, with 4 bases in the middle. The CDR3 runs 11 residues. The CDR3 DNA reads TGTGCCAGCAGCGAACAAGAGACCCAGTACTTC. Its translation is CASSEQETQYF.